A selection of T cell receptor beta chains follows, all from one sample in a study of shared clonotypes between healthy human individuals. Measured with immunoSEQ multiplex PCR; TCRdb has only the in-frame clones, and not every one. This repertoire shows millions of clones, roughly 96% found once; its top ten account for more than 0.1%. Sequencing was done on a sample of naive CD4+ T cells sorted from blood. The receptor set was obtained from a young man in good health. The CDR3 runs from the conserved cysteine through the conserved F or W. The D gene is left open where the match is weak. The size entry is marked missing in some rows and otherwise reads once, few, many or a size class.

cdr3_length clone_size j_call v_call d_call cdr3_nt cdr3_aa
13 - TRBJ1-2 TRBV10-3 - TGTGCCATCAGTGCGTCCAAGGAGGACGGCTACACCTTC CAISASKEDGYTF
13 - TRBJ2-3 TRBV7-6 - TGTGCCAGCAGCTTAGGCAGAACAGATACGCAGTATTTT CASSLGRTDTQYF
15 - TRBJ2-1 TRBV28 TRBD2 TGTGCCAGCAGCCCCCACCAAGCGGGGGGGGATGAGCAGTTCTTC CASSPHQAGGDEQFF
13 - TRBJ1-5 TRBV11-2 - TGTGCCAGCAGCTCAGGGGCCGGTCAGCCCCAGCATTTT CASSSGAGQPQHF
13 - TRBJ2-7 TRBV6-1 - TGTGCCAGCAGTATCACAGGATCATACGAGCAGTACTTC CASSITGSYEQYF
12 - TRBJ2-1 TRBV29-1 - TGCAGCGTTGAAGGGGGTCGCACTGAGCAGTTCTTC CSVEGGRTEQFF
16 - TRBJ2-1 TRBV30 TRBD2 TGTGCCTGGAGTGTACCTCCGACTAGCCAAAACAATGAGCAGTTCTTC CAWSVPPTSQNNEQFF
14 - TRBJ2-2 TRBV7-9 - TGTGCCAGCAGCTTGGAGAGGGTCCTGGGGGAGCTGTTTTTT CASSLERVLGELFF
15 - TRBJ2-7 TRBV5-6 TRBD1 TGTGCCAGCAGCTTGGGGGACAGGCGCTCCTACGAGCAGTACTTC CASSLGDRRSYEQYF
15 - TRBJ2-7 TRBV7-2 TRBD2 TGTGCCAGCAGCTTGGTACTAGCGGGACCCTACGAGCAGTACTTC CASSLVLAGPYEQYF
15 - TRBJ1-1 TRBV6-5 TRBD1 TGTGCCAGCAGTTCTAGGGCGACAGGGAAACACGACGCTTTCTTT CASSSRATGKHDAFF
19 - TRBJ2-5 TRBV30 TRBD2 TGTGCCTGGAGTGTACGCCGGACTAGCGGGAGGGCCAGTCGGGAGACCCAGTACTTC CAWSVRRTSGRASRETQYF
13 - TRBJ2-3 TRBV11-2 - TGTGCCAGCAGCCCCGGGCCCCTCGGAGTGCAGTATTTT CASSPGPLGVQYF
13 - TRBJ1-2 TRBV6-5 - TGTGCCAGCCATAGGGACCCCTTCTATGGCTACACCTTC CASHRDPFYGYTF
16 - TRBJ1-6 TRBV9 TRBD1 TGTGCCAGCAGCGAGAGTCGGACAGGGGGCATTTCACCCCTCCACTTT CASSESRTGGISPLHF
14 - TRBJ1-1 TRBV6-6 - TGTGCCAGCGGCAACAGGTTGCCTCGCACTGAAGCTTTCTTT CASGNRLPRTEAFF
15 - TRBJ2-7 TRBV19 - TGTGCCAGTAGTTACGGGCAGGGATTTTCCTACGAGCAGTACTTC CASSYGQGFSYEQYF
15 - TRBJ1-2 TRBV28 - TGTGCCAGCAGTCCATCGGGGGGAGGAAACTATGGCTACACCTTC CASSPSGGGNYGYTF
15 - TRBJ2-3 TRBV7-2 - TGTGCCAGCAGTTCGGGTGAGGCGGGCACAGATACGCAGTATTTT CASSSGEAGTDTQYF
12 - TRBJ1-3 TRBV19 - TGTGCCAGTATGGGGAAGGGAAACACCATATATTTT CASMGKGNTIYF
15 - TRBJ2-5 TRBV7-8 - TGTGCCAGCAGCTCAGGGGACATGTACCAAGAGACCCAGTACTTC CASSSGDMYQETQYF
13 - TRBJ1-2 TRBV10-3 - TGTGCCATCAGTGAGTCCCAGAACTATGGCTACACCTTC CAISESQNYGYTF
15 once TRBJ2-1 TRBV28 TRBD1 TGTGCCAGCAGCAAAGGAGGGACAGGAGGGAATGAGCAGTTCTTC CASSKGGTGGNEQFF
12 - TRBJ2-7 TRBV6-5 - TGTGCCAGCAGTTACCCCCCGCGGGAGCAGTACTTC CASSYPPREQYF
14 - TRBJ1-3 TRBV6-1 - TGTGCCAGCAGTCAGGCTTACTCTGGAAACACCATATATTTT CASSQAYSGNTIYF
14 - TRBJ2-5 TRBV2 - TGTGCCAGCAGTGAAGAGTCAGGGAGTGAGGCCCAGTACTTC CASSEESGSEAQYF
14 - TRBJ1-2 TRBV6-1 - TGTGCCAGTTCTAGAACCGGGACTGAACTTGGCTACACCTTC CASSRTGTELGYTF
17 - TRBJ2-7 TRBV9 - TGTGCCAGCAGCGAGGGTCTCAGGACAGTCATCCCCTACGAGCAGTACTTC CASSEGLRTVIPYEQYF
13 - TRBJ2-5 TRBV7-9 - TGTGCCAGCAGCTTTACTAGCCAAGAGACCCAGTACTTC CASSFTSQETQYF
12 - TRBJ1-1 TRBV18 TRBD1 TGTGCCAGCTCACCCGGACAGGGGGCAGCTTTCTTT CASSPGQGAAFF
16 - TRBJ1-4 TRBV19 - TGTGCCAGTAGTATAAGGGGCCGGACAGCCGGGGAAAAACTGTTTTTT CASSIRGRTAGEKLFF
15 - TRBJ2-5 TRBV6-5 - TGTGCCACCTCCCTGGGCAGGGTGCACCAAGAGACCCAGTACTTC CATSLGRVHQETQYF
14 once TRBJ2-3 TRBV11-2 TRBD1 TGTGCCAGCAGTTCTAACAGGGGCGCAGATACGCAGTATTTT CASSSNRGADTQYF
13 - TRBJ1-5 TRBV5-4 - TGTGCCAGCAGCTTTGGCGTGGATCAGCCCCAGCATTTT CASSFGVDQPQHF
15 - TRBJ2-7 TRBV6-5 - TGTGCCAGCAGTTCCAGAATCAGCGCGCTCTACGAGCAGTACTTC CASSSRISALYEQYF
12 - TRBJ1-1 TRBV6-5 - TGTGCCAGCAGGTCGGGACACCTAGAAGCTTTCTTT CASRSGHLEAFF
13 once TRBJ1-1 TRBV29-1 - TGCAGCGCCCGACCACAGGGAAACACTGAAGCTTTCTTT CSARPQGNTEAFF
15 - TRBJ2-3 TRBV5-1 TRBD2 TGCGCCAGCAGCTTGGGCGGGACTAGCACGGATACGCAGTATTTT CASSLGGTSTDTQYF
14 - TRBJ2-5 TRBV19 TRBD2 TGTGCCAGTAGTATTGTGAGCGGGAGAGAGACCCAGTACTTC CASSIVSGRETQYF
14 - TRBJ2-1 TRBV7-9 - TGTGCCAGCAGCTTAGCGTCTAGCGACAATGAGCAGTTCTTC CASSLASSDNEQFF
14 once TRBJ1-2 TRBV18 - TGTGCCAGCTCAATGGACGTCCGTAACTATGGCTACACCTTC CASSMDVRNYGYTF
15 - TRBJ1-5 TRBV18 - TGTGCCAGCTCTCCTCAGGGAAATAGCAATCAGCCCCAGCATTTT CASSPQGNSNQPQHF
14 - TRBJ2-7 TRBV4-1 - TGCGCCAGCAGCCCCCCTCGAGCCTCCTACGAGCAGTACTTC CASSPPRASYEQYF
18 - TRBJ2-2 TRBV4-2 - TGTGCCAGCAGCCAAGAAATGTTGGCACAGGGAGGGACCGGGGAGCTGTTTTTT CASSQEMLAQGGTGELFF
13 once TRBJ2-7 TRBV10-1 - TGCGCCAGCAGTGATGGGAGAGCCTACGAGCAGTACTTC CASSDGRAYEQYF